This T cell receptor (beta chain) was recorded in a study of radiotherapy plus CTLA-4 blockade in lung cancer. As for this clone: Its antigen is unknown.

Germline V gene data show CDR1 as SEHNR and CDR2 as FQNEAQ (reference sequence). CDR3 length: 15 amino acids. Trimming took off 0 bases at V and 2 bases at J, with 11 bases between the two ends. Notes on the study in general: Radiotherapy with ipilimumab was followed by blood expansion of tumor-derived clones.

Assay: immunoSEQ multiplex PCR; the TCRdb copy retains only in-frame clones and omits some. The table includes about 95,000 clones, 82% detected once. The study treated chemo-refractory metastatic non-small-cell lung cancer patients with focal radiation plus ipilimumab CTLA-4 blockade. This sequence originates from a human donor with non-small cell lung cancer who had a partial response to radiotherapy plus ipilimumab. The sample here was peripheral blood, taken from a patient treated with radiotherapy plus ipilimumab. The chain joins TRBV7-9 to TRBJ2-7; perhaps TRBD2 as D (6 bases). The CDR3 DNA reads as TGTGCCAGCAGCTTAGCATCTAGCGCAACCTACGAGCAGTACTTC. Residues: CASSLASSATYEQYF.